The 24 T cell receptor beta chains below were found in one sample sequenced in a study of somatic mutations in cytotoxic T cells in rheumatoid arthritis. TCRdb keeps only in-frame clones here, not all; method: immunoSEQ multiplex PCR. The sample yields over 15,000 clones, roughly 80% seen once. The specimen sequenced was CD8+ T cells sorted from blood. These receptors were collected from an adult with rheumatoid arthritis.

The V gene is TRBV9, the J gene TRBJ2-1; perhaps TRBD2 as D (6 bases). Germline assignment: CDR1 SGDLS and CDR2 YYNGEE. The CDR3 covers 14 residues. V lost 7 bases and J 6 bases, leaving 17 bases between the germline ends. The CDR3 coding sequence is TGTGCCAGCGGTACCGGGAGAGAAGGCAATGAGCAGTTCTTC. Translated, it gives CASGTGREGNEQFF.

The CDR3 spells CARESTSGDNEQFF. The CDR3 bases are TGTGCCAGAGAATCGACTAGCGGGGACAATGAGCAGTTCTTC. The V call is TRBV2, the J call TRBJ2-1; 11 bases are a match to TRBD2. Trimming cost V 9 bases and J 5 bases; bases outside gene matches: 6. This CDR3 region has 14 residues. CDR1 SNHLY and CDR2 FYNNEI come from the germline V gene.

The chain combines TRBV30 with TRBJ2-3, with 9 bases matching TRBD2. Germline loops: CDR1 GTSNPN, CDR2 SVGIG (reference sequence). The ends lost 2 bases at V and 0 bases at J; junction bases unmatched: 9. The length of the CDR3 is 17 residues. The CDR3 DNA is TGTGCCTGGAGTTTTGTAGCGGGGGCCCCTAGCACAGATACGCAGTATTTT. Translating gives CAWSFVAGAPSTDTQYF.

V is TRBV13 and J is TRBJ1-2; D possibly corresponds to TRBD1 (5 bases). Germline CDR1 PRHDT, CDR2 FYEKMQ (reference sequence). The CDR3 covers 19 residues. The V gene lost 2 bases and the J gene lost 8 bases, with 30 bases spanning the gap. CDR3 in DNA: TGTGCCAGCAGCTTAAGGGGATCCGGAGGCATCCATGATGAGAGGGGCTACACCTTC. This translates into CASSLRGSGGIHDERGYTF.

CDR3 sequence: CASSSQKSNYGYTF. The CDR3, as DNA: TGTGCCAGCAGTTCCCAAAAGTCTAACTATGGCTACACCTTC. The chain employs TRBV6-5 and TRBJ1-2; D remains unclear. V lost 4 bases and J 0 bases, leaving 9 bases between the germline ends. The CDR3 has 14 residues. CDR1 is MNHEY and CDR2 is SVGAGI in the germline V gene.

This clone was found a few times. This chain connects TRBV11-3 to TRBJ2-3; D is perhaps TRBD2 (6 bases). Germline V lookup: CDR1 SGHNT, CDR2 YENEEA. This CDR3 contains 17 residues. V was cut by 5 bases and J by 2 bases, with 20 bases left in between. The CDR3 region has the DNA TGTGCCAGCAGCCCGAGCCTGGGACTGCTTTCCACAGATACGCAGTATTTT. This sequence encodes CASSPSLGLLSTDTQYF. The full variable domain, its missing parts supplied by reference TRBV11-3 and TRBJ2-3, is EAGVVQSPRYKIIEKKQPVAFWCNPISGHNTLYWYLQNLGQGPELLIRYENEEAVDDSQLPKDRFSAERLKGVDSTLKIQPAELGDSAVYLCASSPSLGLLSTDTQYFGPGTRLTVL.

With respect to this clone: The same CDR3 is also encoded by other DNA sequences in this sample. The chain has TRBV29-1 and TRBJ2-7; maybe TRBD2 (6 bases). Trimming took off 3 bases at V and 0 bases at J, with 9 bases between the two ends. The CDR3 spans 13 residues. Germline CDR1 is SQVTM and CDR2 is ANQGSEA. The CDR3 nucleotides read TGCAGCGTTGAGGAGGGGTCCTCCTACGAGCAGTACTTC. Protein sequence: CSVEEGSSYEQYF.

The rearrangement uses TRBV2 and TRBJ1-5; D not certain. V was trimmed by 0 bases and J by 0 bases, leaving 3 bases between them. The CDR3 has 14 residues. Germline CDR1 reads SNHLY; CDR2 reads FYNNEI. The CDR3 loop reads CASSEAYSNQPQHF. CDR3 in DNA: TGTGCCAGCAGTGAAGCCTATAGCAATCAGCCCCAGCATTTT.

V usage is TRBV27 and J usage is TRBJ2-7; D is perhaps TRBD2 (6 bases). V dropped 3 bases and J dropped 0 bases, with 6 bases sitting between them. Germline V CDR1 and CDR2: MNHEY, SMNVEV (reference sequence). The CDR3 has 13 residues. The CDR3 loop is CASSLGGSYEQYF. CDR3 sequence (DNA): TGTGCCAGCAGTTTGGGGGGCTCCTACGAGCAGTACTTC.

J is TRBJ2-5 and V is TRBV7-9; the match to TRBD2 covers 11 bases. The CDR3 is 17 residues long. Germline values: CDR1 SEHNR, CDR2 FQNEAQ (reference sequence). The J segment lost 3 bases and the V segment lost 4 bases, leaving 10 bases of the junction unmatched. CDR3 region: CASSSIRGSGGEETQYF. In DNA form, the CDR3 reads TGTGCCAGCAGCTCGATTCGGGGTAGCGGGGGGGAAGAGACCCAGTACTTC.

V is TRBV6-6 and J is TRBJ1-2; 7 nucleotides match TRBD1. The CDR3 loop spans 15 amino acids. CDR1 MNHNY and CDR2 SVGAGI come from the germline V gene (reference sequence). V shed 4 bases, J shed 2 bases, and the junction held 7 bases outside the gene matches. The CDR3 nucleotides are TGTGCCAGCAGTTTTGCGACAGGGAGAAACTATGGCTACACCTTC. Residues: CASSFATGRNYGYTF.

The chain recombines TRBV6-5 with TRBJ2-1, with TRBD2 matching over 12 bases. Germline V gene sequence: CDR1 MNHEY, CDR2 SVGAGI. The CDR3 covers 15 residues. Unmatched junction bases numbered 4, after V lost 5 bases and J lost 5 bases. The CDR3 bases are TGTGCCAGCAGTACACGACTAGCGGGGGACAATGAGCAGTTCTTC. This encodes CASSTRLAGDNEQFF.

The chain links TRBV5-4 to TRBJ2-2; tentatively, D is TRBD1 (6 bases). CDR1 and CDR2 from the germline V gene are SGHNT and YYREEE (reference sequence). V lost 6 bases, J lost 1 base, and 13 bases lay in between. This CDR3 is built from 15 residues. CDR3 region: CASTQLGGNTGELFF. CDR3 coding DNA: TGTGCCAGCACCCAGCTAGGGGGGAACACCGGGGAGCTGTTTTTT. Variable domain in full (rest from reference TRBV5-4 and TRBJ2-2): ETGVTQSPTHLIKTRGQQVTLRCSSQSGHNTVSWYQQALGQGPQFIFQYYREEENGRGNFPPRFSGLQFPNYSSELNVNALELDDSALYLCASTQLGGNTGELFFGEGSRLTVL.

The rearrangement joins TRBV10-2 to TRBJ2-3, with 14 bases matching TRBD2. Germline V gene lookup returns CDR1 WSHSY and CDR2 SAAADI. V gave up 4 bases and J gave up 7 bases; unmatched junction bases: 13. The CDR3 extends over 18 amino acids. Here the CDR3 reads CASSGTLGLAGATNTQYF. The CDR3 nucleotides are TGCGCCAGCAGTGGGACCCTGGGACTAGCGGGGGCCACTAATACGCAGTATTTT.

This rearrangement joins TRBV5-1 to TRBJ2-1; perhaps TRBD2 as D (5 bases). The germline CDR1 and CDR2 sequences are SGHRS and YFSETQ. CDR3 length: 16 residues. Trimming shortened V by 5 bases and J by 3 bases, and 18 bases separated the two germline ends. CDR3 DNA sequence: TGCGCCAGCAGTGAGAGCGGAAGTAGCAGCTACAATGAGCAGTTCTTC. Its protein is CASSESGSSSYNEQFF.

The V call is TRBV29-1, the J call TRBJ2-5; 8 bases agree with TRBD2. This CDR3 spans 12 amino acids. CDR1 and CDR2 (germline): SQVTM, ANQGSEA. The junction had 4 bases not matched to a gene; V was cut back by 6 bases and J by 4 bases. CDR3 loop: CSVRTSRETQYF. Here the CDR3 DNA reads TGCAGCGTGAGGACTAGCAGAGAGACCCAGTACTTC.

This rearrangement joins TRBV23-1 to TRBJ2-6; 8 bases line up with TRBD1. TRBV23-1 is marked as an open reading frame, function uncertain. The CDR3 runs 18 residues. V dropped 3 bases and J dropped 1; count of bases not matched to a gene: 8. As DNA, the CDR3 is TGCGCCAGCAGTCAGCCAGGACAGGGAAGGTCTGGGGCCAACGTCCTGACTTTC. Protein sequence: CASSQPGQGRSGANVLTF.

CDR3 DNA: TGTGCCAGCAGCCCCGGTAGCGGGGTCCAAGAGACCCAGTACTTC. This encodes CASSPGSGVQETQYF. The genes are TRBV7-6 and TRBJ2-5; 8 bases are a match to TRBD2. CDR3 length: 15 residues. The germline V gene encodes CDR1 SGHVS and CDR2 FNYEAQ. V shed 5 bases and J 1 base; nucleotides not matched to a gene: 6.

The chain has TRBV14 and TRBJ2-3; D is possibly TRBD2 (6 bases). In germline, CDR1 is SGHDN, CDR2 FVKESK. V was clipped by 0 bases and J by 6 bases, with 19 bases between them. The CDR3 is made up of 17 amino acids. CDR3 sequence reads: CASSQDGRELATDTQYF. CDR3 coding DNA: TGTGCCAGCAGCCAAGATGGGAGAGAACTAGCTACGGATACGCAGTATTTT.

The chain carries TRBV2 and TRBJ2-1; 9 nucleotides line up with TRBD2. The CDR3 loop spans 13 amino acids. V trimming: 7 bases; J trimming: 9 bases; junction bases outside the gene matches: 7. Germline values: CDR1 SNHLY, CDR2 FYNNEI. DNA of the CDR3: TGTGCCAGCATCGGAGCGGGGGGATTTGAGCAGTTCTTC. It encodes CASIGAGGFEQFF.

The CDR3 nucleotides are TGTGCCAGCAGCGTAGGATACTCCTACGAGCAGTACTTC. Its translation: CASSVGYSYEQYF. The chain employs TRBV9 and TRBJ2-7; D ambiguous. The germline V gene has CDR1 SGDLS and CDR2 YYNGEE. The V and J ends lost 0 bases and 0 bases respectively, with 4 bases between them. The CDR3 is 13 residues long.

This chain links TRBV25-1 with TRBJ2-7; D ambiguous. V dropped 2 bases and J dropped 1 base, with 6 bases sitting between them. This CDR3 is 13 amino acids long. Germline CDR1 MGHDK, CDR2 SYGVNS. The DNA of the CDR3 is TGTGCCAGCAGTGAAGGCAGGTCCTACGAGCAGTACTTC. It translates to CASSEGRSYEQYF.

This clone is medium-sized within its sample. The rearrangement joins TRBV15 to TRBJ2-6; no firm D call. The V and J ends lost 2 bases and 0 bases respectively, with 5 bases between them. Germline values: CDR1 LNHNV, CDR2 YYDKDF (reference sequence). The CDR3 is made up of 15 amino acids. The CDR3 DNA is TGTGCCACCAGCAGAAGCAGCTCTGGGGCCAACGTCCTGACTTTC. Translated: CATSRSSSGANVLTF. The variable domain in full, with the rest retrieved from reference TRBV15 and TRBJ2-6, is DAMVIQNPRYQVTQFGKPVTLSCSQTLNHNVMYWYQQKSSQAPKLLFHYYDKDFNNEADTPDNFQSRRPNTSFCFLDIRSPGLGDTAMYLCATSRSSSGANVLTFGAGSRLTVL.

The chain couples TRBV7-9 to TRBJ2-1; 7 bases agree with TRBD2. This CDR3 contains 17 residues. The V segment lost 4 bases and the J segment 10 bases; nucleotides outside the gene matches: 19. Germline lookup yields CDR1 SEHNR and CDR2 FQNEAQ (reference sequence). The CDR3 reads CASSSPPVLAWVGEQFF. The CDR3 DNA is TGTGCCAGCAGCTCCCCGCCGGTACTAGCGTGGGTGGGGGAGCAGTTCTTC.